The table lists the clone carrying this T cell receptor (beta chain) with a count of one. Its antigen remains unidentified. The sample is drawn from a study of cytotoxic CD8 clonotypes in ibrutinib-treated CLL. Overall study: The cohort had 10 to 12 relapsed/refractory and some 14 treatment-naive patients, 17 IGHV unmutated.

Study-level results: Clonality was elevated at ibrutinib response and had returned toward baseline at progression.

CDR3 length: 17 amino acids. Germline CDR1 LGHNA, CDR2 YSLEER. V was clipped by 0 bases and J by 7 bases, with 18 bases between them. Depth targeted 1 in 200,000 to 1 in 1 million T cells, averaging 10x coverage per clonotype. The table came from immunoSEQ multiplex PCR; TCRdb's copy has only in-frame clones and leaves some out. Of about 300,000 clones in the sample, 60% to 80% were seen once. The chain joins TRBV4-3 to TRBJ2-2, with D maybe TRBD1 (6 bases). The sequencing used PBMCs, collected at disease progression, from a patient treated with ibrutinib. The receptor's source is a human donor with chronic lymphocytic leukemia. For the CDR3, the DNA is TGCGCCAGCAGCCAAGATTCCTTAGCTGGGGGCGACGGGGAGCTGTTTTTT. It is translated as CASSQDSLAGGDGELFF.